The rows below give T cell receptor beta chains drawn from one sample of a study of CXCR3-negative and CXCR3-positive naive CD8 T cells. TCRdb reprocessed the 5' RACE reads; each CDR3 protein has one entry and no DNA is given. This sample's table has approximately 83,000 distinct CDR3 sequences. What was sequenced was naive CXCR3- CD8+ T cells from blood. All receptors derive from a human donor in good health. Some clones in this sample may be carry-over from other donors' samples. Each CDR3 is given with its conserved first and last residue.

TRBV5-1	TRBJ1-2	CASSFTPGATMNGYTF
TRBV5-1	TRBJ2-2	CASSLGQGAGELFF
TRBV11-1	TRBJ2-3	CASSFRLGGDTQYF
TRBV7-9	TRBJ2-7	CASSLFRDLTHEQYF
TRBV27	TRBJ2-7	CASSLSGWKGSEQYF
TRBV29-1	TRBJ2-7	CSVERRGHSYEQYF
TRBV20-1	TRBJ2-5	CSARDLRRADQETQYF
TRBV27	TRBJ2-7	CASSHPYSPEQYF
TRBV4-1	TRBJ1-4	CASSQAPGINEKLFF
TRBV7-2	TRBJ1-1	CASSLGDAEAFF
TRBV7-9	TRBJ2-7	CASSWDDRIDEQYF
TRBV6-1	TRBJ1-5	CASTDGEGLGNQPQHF
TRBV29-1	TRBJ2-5	CSVDAGSAETQYF
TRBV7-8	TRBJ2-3	CASSLVGLAPDTQYF
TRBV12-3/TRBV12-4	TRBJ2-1	CASSFGGLSYNEQFF
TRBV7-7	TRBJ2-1	CASSPPGSNYNEQFF
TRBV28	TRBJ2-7	CASSGDGTGGTYEQYF